This T cell receptor beta chain was captured by sequencing in a study of shared clonotypes between healthy human individuals. The protocol was immunoSEQ multiplex PCR, while the TCRdb copy is restricted to in-frame clones and leaves out a portion. The sample shows 2 million to 3 million clones, under 95% of them seen only once. The receptor's source is a man younger than 35 in good health. Some clones in this sample may be carry-over from other donors' samples. Sequencing input: naive CD4+ T cells from PBMCs. Subset given: CD45RA+ positively selected.

The CDR3 DNA sequence: TGTGCCAGCAGATCCGGGACAGGGAGCTTTCAGCCCCAGCATTTT. Protein: CASRSGTGSFQPQHF. The J gene is TRBJ1-5, the V gene TRBV25-1, with TRBD1 identical over 9 bases. J lost 6 bases, V lost 6 bases, and 9 bases had no gene match. The CDR3 runs to 15 residues. Germline CDR1 reads MGHDK; CDR2 reads SYGVNS.